What follows are 3 T cell receptor beta chains derived from one specimen sequenced in a study of T-cell reconstitution after alpha-beta-depleted transplantation in children. Construction of the TCRbeta library involved unique molecular identifiers. TCRdb recomputed calls from the PCR reads with MiXCR, one row per CDR3 protein. Of 400,000 to 500,000 distinct CDR3 sequences listed, about a tenth were seen once; the top ten hold 4.5% to 7%. The sequenced sample was PBMCs from the stem cell graft donor, obtained from the stem cell graft. The receptor set was obtained from a human donor who donated a stem cell graft to a child with acute myeloid leukemia.

This clonotype was seen a few times. The rearrangement uses TRBV7-9 and TRBJ2-3; TRBD2 matches 10 bases. The CDR3 is 16 amino acids. Germline-derived CDR1 and CDR2 are SEHNR and FQNEAQ (reference sequence). Trimming took 10 bases from V and 5 from J; bases not matched to a gene: 15. CDR3 bases: TGTGCCACCACCTCCGAGCGGGGGGGCCATGTAGATACGCAGTATTTT. Its protein is CATTSERGGHVDTQYF.

This clonotype has a handful of counts. The CDR3 region has the DNA TGCGCCAGCAGCGTGACTAGCGGGGGGGCCGGGAACATTCAGTACTTC. This translates into CASSVTSGGAGNIQYF. V and J are TRBV5-1 and TRBJ2-4; 14 bases match TRBD2. This CDR3 comprises 16 residues. Losses at the gene ends were 4 bases for V and 7 bases for J; bases not matched to a gene: 7. CDR1 SGHRS and CDR2 YFSETQ come from the germline V gene.

This chain links TRBV20-1 with TRBJ2-1; D gene ambiguous. The CDR3 spans 11 residues. The V gene's germline CDR1 is DFQATT and CDR2 SNEGSKA (reference sequence). Trimming stripped 6 bases from V and 7 bases from J, with 10 bases between. This chain's CDR3 is CSASYWNEQFF. The CDR3 DNA reads TGCAGTGCGAGTTACTGGAATGAGCAGTTCTTC.